The 23 T cell receptor beta chains listed next were all sequenced from one sample in a study of T cell repertoires in cytomegalovirus infection. No cognate antigen is known for these TCRs. A single record per CDR3 protein comes from TCRdb applying MiXCR to the reads. The sample includes 100,000 or so distinct CDR3 sequences, over 40% of them seen just once. The specimen comprised CD8+ T cells from cultured PBMCs, sampled from culture after CMV antigen stimulation. The receptors shown here come from a human donor in good health (CMV status not recorded). Some clones in this sample may be carry-over from other donors' samples.

V and J are TRBV28 and TRBJ1-5; D unclear. CDR3 length equals 14 residues. Between the trimmed V and J ends, which lost 8 bases and 2 bases, there was a span of 13 bases. The germline CDR1 and CDR2 sequences are MDHEN and SYDVKM. This chain's CDR3 is CASRDNMGNQPQHF. CDR3 bases: TGTGCCAGCCGCGACAATATGGGCAATCAGCCCCAGCATTTT.

This clonotype was seen once. Germline is not matched at one junction end, which may reflect a read error. The chain links TRBV7-3 to TRBJ1-4; possible D gene TRBD1, 5 bases. Germline lookup yields CDR1 SGHTA and CDR2 FQGTGA. CDR3 length equals 11 residues. The CDR3 nucleotides are TGTGCTAGCAGCTTACAGGAAAAACTGTGTTTT. Protein product: CASSLQEKLCF.

This clonotype appeared a few times. V and J are TRBV27 and TRBJ2-7; D uncertain. This CDR3 spans 13 amino acids. Germline V lookup: CDR1 MNHEY, CDR2 SMNVEV (reference sequence). V was shortened by 3 bases and J by 4 bases, with 10 bases between the two germline ends. DNA of the CDR3: TGTGCCAGCAGTTTCCGGTACGGTTACGAGCAGTACTTC. This codes for CASSFRYGYEQYF.

This clonotype appeared a few times. V is TRBV7-4 and J is TRBJ2-2; 7 bases agree with TRBD2. V dropped 5 bases and J dropped 2; count of bases not matched to a gene: 8. The CDR3 has 16 residues. Germline CDR1 and CDR2: SGHVT and SQSDAQ. Written as DNA, the CDR3 is TGTGCCAGCAGCCCCACGCGCGGGGGAAACACCGGGGAGCTGTTTTTT. Amino acid sequence: CASSPTRGGNTGELFF.

The chain couples TRBV27 to TRBJ2-1, with TRBD2 as a possible D gene (6 bases). This CDR3 is built from 15 residues. Germline assignment: CDR1 MNHEY and CDR2 SMNVEV (reference sequence). Trimming took off 3 bases at V and 4 bases at J, with 13 bases between the two ends. The CDR3: CASSLDQSGYNEQFF. The CDR3 region has the DNA TGTGCCAGCAGTTTGGACCAAAGCGGGTACAATGAGCAGTTCTTC.

V is TRBV29-1 and J is TRBJ2-7, with TRBD1 identical over 8 bases. This CDR3 spans 13 amino acids. Germline V gene sequence: CDR1 SQVTM, CDR2 ANQGSEA. After removal of 6 bases from V and 2 bases from J, the junction contained 6 bases not matched to a gene. CDR3 bases: TGCAGCGTCACCACGGACAGGGCCTACGAGCAGTACTTC. Its translation is CSVTTDRAYEQYF.

V and J are TRBV29-1 and TRBJ2-7, with D tentatively TRBD1 (6 bases). The CDR3 covers 13 residues. The V gene lost 2 bases and the J gene lost 6 bases, with 14 bases spanning the gap. Germline loops: CDR1 SQVTM, CDR2 ANQGSEA. CDR3 sequence: CSVENRVPSEQYF. CDR3 nucleotides: TGCAGCGTTGAAAACAGGGTCCCTAGCGAGCAGTACTTC.

The chain joins TRBV20-1 to TRBJ2-5, with D possibly being TRBD1 (5 bases). V was clipped by 6 bases and J by 4 bases, with 21 bases between them. The germline CDR1 and CDR2 sequences are DFQATT and SNEGSKA (reference sequence). CDR3 length equals 15 residues. CDR3 in amino acids: CSAARYSGLGETQYF. CDR3 coding DNA: TGCAGTGCCGCGAGGTACTCAGGGTTAGGAGAGACCCAGTACTTC.

This clonotype was counted many times. This rearrangement joins TRBV27 to TRBJ2-7, with 7 bases identical to TRBD1. The germline CDR1 and CDR2 sequences are MNHEY and SMNVEV (reference sequence). CDR3 length: 13 residues. Trimming took 6 bases from V and 5 from J; bases not matched to a gene: 7. CDR3 sequence (DNA): TGTGCCAGCAGCCTAAGACAGGGACACGAGCAGTACTTC. It translates to CASSLRQGHEQYF.

This clonotype was found many times. The chain links TRBV4-1 to TRBJ1-2, with 8 positions matching TRBD1. The J segment lost 4 bases and the V segment lost 7 bases, leaving 11 bases of the junction unmatched. The CDR3 totals 15 residues. Germline CDR1 MGHRA, CDR2 YSYEKL. CDR3 region: CASTIRQGFGYGYTF. The DNA for the CDR3 is TGCGCCAGCACCATAAGACAGGGGTTCGGCTATGGCTACACCTTC.

This clonotype was observed many times. DNA of the CDR3: TGTGCCAGCAGTTACGCGGGGGGATTCACAGATACGCAGTATTTT. Translation gives CASSYAGGFTDTQYF. This chain connects TRBV28 to TRBJ2-3, with 8 bases identical to TRBD2. The CDR3 loop spans 15 amino acids. The V gene's germline CDR1 is MDHEN and CDR2 SYDVKM. Trimming at V came to 4 bases and at J to 2 bases, leaving 5 bases not matched to a gene.

The chain is built from TRBV7-9 and TRBJ2-7; D possibly corresponds to TRBD1 (5 bases). CDR1 is SEHNR, CDR2 FQNEAQ, per germline (reference sequence). There are 13 residues in the CDR3. V was shortened by 3 bases and J by 4 bases, with 10 bases between the two germline ends. Here the CDR3 reads CASSFGAAYEQYF. The CDR3 DNA reads TGTGCCAGCAGCTTTGGGGCAGCATACGAGCAGTACTTC.

There are a few counts of this clonotype. J is TRBJ2-1 and V is TRBV25-1; D possibly corresponds to TRBD1 (5 bases). V was clipped by 6 bases and J by 1 base, with 10 bases between them. Germline-derived CDR1 and CDR2 are MGHDK and SYGVNS. CDR3 length equals 14 residues. CDR3 DNA sequence: TGTGCCAGCAGGCCAGGGTATTCCTACAATGAGCAGTTCTTC. Its protein is CASRPGYSYNEQFF. The entire variable domain, with the rest obtained from reference TRBV25-1 and TRBJ2-1, is as follows: EADIYQTPRYLVIGTGKKITLECSQTMGHDKMYWYQQDPGMELHLIHYSYGVNSTEKGDLSSESTVSRIRTEHFPLTLESARPSHTSQYLCASRPGYSYNEQFFGPGTRLTVL.

The rearrangement links TRBV27 to TRBJ1-6; TRBD1 is a possible D gene (5 bases). The germline V and J ends were trimmed by 8 bases and 10 bases, with 21 bases remaining between them. The germline V gene encodes CDR1 MNHEY and CDR2 SMNVEV (reference sequence). The CDR3 totals 15 residues. CDR3 in amino acids: CASGPRGPFWSPLHF. In nucleotides, the CDR3 is TGTGCCAGCGGCCCGCGGGGACCCTTCTGGTCACCCCTCCACTTT.

This clonotype appeared a few times. This rearrangement joins TRBV2 to TRBJ2-5; 7 bases agree with TRBD1. The germline V gene encodes CDR1 SNHLY and CDR2 FYNNEI. After removal of 9 bases from V and 1 base from J, the junction contained 11 bases not matched to a gene. This CDR3 spans 15 amino acids. The CDR3 DNA follows: TGTGCCAGGACGGAGTACAGGGGCCTCCAAGAGACCCAGTACTTC. Encoded protein: CARTEYRGLQETQYF.

This clonotype was counted many times. This chain uses TRBV18 with TRBJ1-5; D gene ambiguous. The germline V and J ends were trimmed by 3 bases and 0 bases, with 0 bases remaining between them. The CDR3 has 12 residues. From germline, CDR1 is KGHSH and CDR2 LQKENI. The CDR3 spells CASSPSNQPQHF. The CDR3 nucleotides read TGTGCCAGCTCACCTAGCAATCAGCCCCAGCATTTT.

This clonotype has at least ten counts. V and J are TRBV12-3 or TRBV12-4 and TRBJ2-3; tentatively, D is TRBD1 (6 bases). This CDR3 comprises 17 residues. The V end lost 1 base, the J end lost 1 base, and 15 bases lay between the germline ends. The CDR3 coding sequence is TGTGCCAGCAGTTTAGGGCAGGGGTTGTCGGGCACAGATACGCAGTATTTT. Encoded protein: CASSLGQGLSGTDTQYF.

The chain employs TRBV4-1 and TRBJ1-6; D remains ambiguous. In germline, CDR1 is MGHRA, CDR2 YSYEKL. Trimming took off 10 bases at V and 4 bases at J, with 5 bases between the two ends. The CDR3 has 11 residues. CDR3 region: CAIGYNSPLHF. As DNA, the CDR3 is TGCGCCATCGGATATAATTCACCCCTCCACTTT.

The chain uses TRBV15 and TRBJ1-2; 10 positions agree with TRBD1. This CDR3 is 14 amino acids long. CDR1 is LNHNV, CDR2 YYDKDF, per germline (reference sequence). J lost 12 bases, V lost 1 base, and 8 bases had no gene match. The CDR3 loop reads CATSRAGTGVSHTF. The CDR3 DNA is TGTGCCACCAGCAGAGCCGGGACAGGGGTCTCCCACACCTTC. The variable domain in full, with the rest retrieved from reference TRBV15 and TRBJ1-2, is DAMVIQNPRYQVTQFGKPVTLSCSQTLNHNVMYWYQQKSSQAPKLLFHYYDKDFNNEADTPDNFQSRRPNTSFCFLDIRSPGLGDTAMYLCATSRAGTGVSHTFGSGTRLTVV.

Note on this clonotype: Sequence at one end of the junction differs from germline and may be a read error. This sequence joins TRBV2 and TRBJ2-1; D gene unclear. The CDR3 spans 17 residues. Germline assignment: CDR1 SNHLY and CDR2 FYNNEI. In DNA, the CDR3 is TGTGCCAGCAGCGAAGGCGTTGCTTGGGTATACTACAATGAGCAGTTCTTC. Protein product: CASSEGVAWVYYNEQFF.

This rearrangement joins TRBV4-1 to TRBJ2-2; D possibly corresponds to TRBD2 (5 bases). Germline V CDR1 and CDR2: MGHRA, YSYEKL. Deletions cut 0 bases from V and 5 bases from J, with 10 bases between. The CDR3 spans 15 residues. The CDR3 sequence is CASSQDEGWTGELFF. The CDR3 DNA sequence: TGCGCCAGCAGCCAAGACGAGGGCTGGACCGGGGAGCTGTTTTTT.

The chain links TRBV27 to TRBJ2-2; tentative D call: TRBD1 (5 bases). This CDR3 has 15 residues. The V gene lost 2 bases and the J gene lost 3 bases, with 10 bases spanning the gap. Germline lookup yields CDR1 MNHEY and CDR2 SMNVEV (reference sequence). The chain's CDR3 is CASSLGRAYTGELFF. CDR3 DNA sequence: TGTGCCAGCAGTTTAGGCAGGGCCTACACCGGGGAGCTGTTTTTT.

The J gene is TRBJ2-7, the V gene TRBV28; D is possibly TRBD2 (6 bases). V was pared by 5 bases and J by 2 bases, with 13 bases between. Per germline, CDR1 MDHEN and CDR2 SYDVKM. This CDR3 is 14 amino acids long. The CDR3 is CASSATPGAYEQYF. The CDR3 nucleotides read TGTGCCAGCAGTGCTACCCCGGGGGCCTACGAGCAGTACTTC.